This entry describes one TCR beta chain. The antigen is undetermined. The source of the sample is a study of cytomegalovirus exposure and HLA in healthy donors. Study-level points and caveats: Reportedly, cytomegalovirus status was diagnosed with high sensitivity and specificity.

A multiplex PCR was run with 60 Vbeta primers and 13 Jbeta primers. TCRdb's copy holds only in-frame clones and misses some; the assay was immunoSEQ multiplex PCR. The repertoire holds 150,000 to 200,000 clones, 75% to 85% seen once, with 1.5% to 2% in the top ten. The CDR3 length is 15 residues. The receptor was derived from a woman aged 45-59 years in good health and CMV-seronegative. The chain has TRBV21-1 and TRBJ1-2; TRBD1 is the table's D call and was not checked against the DNA. TRBV21-1 has pseudogene status. The sequenced sample consisted of PBMCs. The CDR3 DNA reads TGTGCCAGCAGCAAAGCGCAGGGGACACCGAATGGCTACACCTTC. Its translation is CASSKAQGTPNGYTF.